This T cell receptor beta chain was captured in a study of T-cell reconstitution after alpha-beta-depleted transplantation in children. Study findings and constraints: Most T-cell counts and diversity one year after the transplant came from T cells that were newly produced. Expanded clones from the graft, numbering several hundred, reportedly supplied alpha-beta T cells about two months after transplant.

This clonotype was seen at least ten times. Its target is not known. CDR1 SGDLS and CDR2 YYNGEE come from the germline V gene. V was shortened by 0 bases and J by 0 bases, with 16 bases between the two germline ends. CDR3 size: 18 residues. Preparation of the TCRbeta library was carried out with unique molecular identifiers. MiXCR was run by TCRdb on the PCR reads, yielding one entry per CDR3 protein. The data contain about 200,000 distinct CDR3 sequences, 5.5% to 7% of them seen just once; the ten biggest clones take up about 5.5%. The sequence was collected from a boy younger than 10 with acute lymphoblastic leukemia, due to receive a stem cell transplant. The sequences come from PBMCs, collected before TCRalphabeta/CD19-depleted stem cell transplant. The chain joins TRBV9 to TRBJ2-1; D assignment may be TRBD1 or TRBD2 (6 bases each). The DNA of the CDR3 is TGTGCCAGCAGCGTAGACTTTCTAGGGGGGTTCTCCTACAATGAGCAGTTCTTC. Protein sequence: CASSVDFLGGFSYNEQFF.